This T cell receptor beta chain was obtained from a study of shared clonotypes between healthy human individuals. Study results and caveats: Estimated richness values were generally larger in naive subsets than in memory subsets.

This clone occurred once. As yet, its antigen is unknown. Assay: immunoSEQ multiplex PCR; the TCRdb copy retains only in-frame clones and omits some. The repertoire includes fewer than 1.4 million clones, around 78% of them detected once, and roughly 0.65% sits in the top ten. V lost 4 bases, J lost 3 bases, and 10 bases lay in between. The CDR3 sequence is 13 residues long. CDR1 LNHDA and CDR2 SQIVND come from the germline V gene (reference sequence). The sequencing sample was made of memory CD4+ T cells from PBMCs. Regarding subset: CD45RA-negative fraction. The rearrangement uses TRBV19 and TRBJ2-7, with D unclear. The sequence was collected from a man aged 18 to 29 in good health. Some clones in this sample may be carry-over from other donors' samples. This chain's CDR3 is CASSKAGRYEQYF. The DNA of the CDR3 is TGTGCCAGTAGTAAGGCAGGCCGCTACGAGCAGTACTTC. Drawing the rest from reference TRBV19 and TRBJ2-7, the complete variable domain is DGGITQSPKYLFRKEGQNVTLSCEQNLNHDAMYWYRQDPGQGLRLIYYSQIVNDFQKGDIAEGYSVSREKKESFPLTVTSAQKNPTAFYLCASSKAGRYEQYFGPGTRLTVT.